This TCR beta chain was recovered during a study of blood T cell repertoires in COVID-19. Across the study: Samples taken during acute and convalescent COVID-19 were collected in the United States, Italy and Spain. In each case, the material was cDNA or gDNA derived from T cells, B-cell-depleted T cells, or PBMCs.

Cohorts were assigned according to the clinical history that participants reported. Exposed participants encountered a COVID-19 case during the 2 weeks preceding study entry. Measured with immunoSEQ multiplex PCR; TCRdb has only the in-frame clones, and not every one. The data show 200,000 to 300,000 clones, with about 83% seen just once and 3.6% held by the top ten. The receptor was derived from a middle-aged woman who had been exposed to COVID-19. The sample was PBMCs or T cells enriched from blood (not recorded which).

In DNA, the CDR3 is TGTGCCAGCAGTTCCTACCGGGACAGTTTCCTAAGCTCCTACAATGAGCAGTTCTTC. Translation gives CASSSYRDSFLSSYNEQFF. The rearrangement uses TRBV28 and TRBJ2-1; 7 positions agree with TRBD1. The CDR3 is 19 amino acids. Germline V gives CDR1 MDHEN, CDR2 SYDVKM. V gave up 4 bases and J gave up 0 bases; unmatched junction bases: 15.